A selection of T cell receptor beta chains follows, all from one sample in a study of blood T cell repertoires in COVID-19. Profiled with immunoSEQ multiplex PCR; TCRdb holds only in-frame clones, not every one. The sample contains 120,000 or so clones, 70% to 80% of which appear only once. What was sequenced was peripheral blood. These receptors all come from a woman between 55 and 75 years old with acute or convalescent COVID-19. Both conserved end residues are part of each CDR3. A D gene is named only where the DNA matches it firmly.

TRBV2	TRBJ1-1	.	CASSEAGTSAATEAFF
TRBV5-1	TRBJ1-1	TRBD1	CASSFDGTGGASRAFF
TRBV15	TRBJ2-6	.	CATSSRRLLGANVLTF
TRBV7-9	TRBJ2-5	TRBD2	CASSSLAGGGETQYF
TRBV7-2	TRBJ2-7	TRBD1	CASSSYGTGAYEQYF
TRBV5-1	TRBJ1-2	.	CASSLDGGGDYGYTF
TRBV5-5	TRBJ2-7	TRBD1	CASRAGQGRAYEQYF
TRBV5-1	TRBJ2-7	.	CASSWTMAGEQYF
TRBV2	TRBJ1-3	.	CACQPGYSGNTIYF
TRBV28	TRBJ1-2	TRBD1	CASSEIPGQGYGYTF
TRBV15	TRBJ2-3	.	CATSRDIDTQYF
TRBV3-1/TRBV3-2	TRBJ1-1	TRBD1	CASSQGTVNTEAFF
TRBV2	TRBJ1-3	.	CASSDGGVAGNTIYF
TRBV10-2	TRBJ2-7	TRBD2	CASTDPGLARSYEQYF
TRBV19	TRBJ1-1	TRBD1	CASQNRGANTEAFF
TRBV6-1	TRBJ1-3	TRBD1	CASSERGLAGNTIYF
TRBV10-3	TRBJ2-2	TRBD1	CAHAGTGETGELFF
TRBV9	TRBJ2-2	.	CASSVGTVNTGELFF
TRBV18	TRBJ2-7	.	CASSRTIGTYEQYF
TRBV29-1	TRBJ2-1	.	CSTPGGAANNNEQFF
TRBV7-8	TRBJ2-2	TRBD1	CASSFPGQGGSGELFF
TRBV7-2	TRBJ1-1	.	CASSLEQAGTTEAFF
TRBV18	TRBJ2-5	.	CASSPPVGQLETQYF
TRBV9	TRBJ2-7	.	CASSVGFGVRSYEQYF
TRBV6-6	TRBJ1-3	TRBD1	CASSYQGQAGNTIYF
TRBV20-1	TRBJ2-5	.	CSARRETQYF
TRBV6-2/TRBV6-3	TRBJ2-2	TRBD1	CASSSGTGFAGELFF
TRBV5-1	TRBJ2-1	TRBD1	CASSFRDRGRNEQFF
TRBV6-1	TRBJ2-1	.	CASSEAVEGTYNEQFF
TRBV27	TRBJ1-5	.	CASSLGGDQEADNQPQHF
TRBV28	TRBJ1-2	TRBD1	CASSLGGGGLSGYTF
TRBV10-3	TRBJ2-1	.	CAITNPGTLYNEQFF
TRBV12-3/TRBV12-4	TRBJ1-6	.	CASSLGNSPLHF
TRBV27	TRBJ2-3	TRBD2	CASSFVTGSSGGHRDTQYF
TRBV7-8	TRBJ2-2	TRBD1	CASSLVGTGGKTGELFF
TRBV24-1	TRBJ2-5	TRBD1	CATSETGDLETQYF
TRBV28	TRBJ1-2	TRBD1	CASRPPGQGARGYTF
TRBV7-2	TRBJ2-2	TRBD1	CASSLNPDRAYTGELFF
TRBV7-9	TRBJ1-6	TRBD1	CASSPPGGNNSPLHF
TRBV6-5	TRBJ1-4	.	CASSYSAHGGEKLFF
TRBV11-2	TRBJ1-5	TRBD1	CASSPGGPQHF
TRBV28	TRBJ1-3	.	CASSFQLKYPIDSLSGNTIYF
TRBV7-2	TRBJ1-3	.	CASSRSVYTGGNTIYF
TRBV6-1	TRBJ1-1	.	CASSEASQANTEAFF
TRBV9	TRBJ2-2	.	CASTPGLASSTGELFF
TRBV3-1/TRBV3-2	TRBJ1-6	.	CASSQVAVRSPLHF
TRBV14	TRBJ2-1	.	CASSLLGGSFNEQFF
TRBV7-2	TRBJ1-4	.	CASSFQGIHEKLFF
TRBV28	TRBJ2-7	.	CATNGTPYEQYF
TRBV6-5	TRBJ1-6	TRBD1	CASRGQGFSPLHF
TRBV10-3	TRBJ1-1	.	CAISEEDRNTEAFF
TRBV27	TRBJ1-4	.	CASRPATQTNEKLFF
TRBV30	TRBJ1-3	.	CAWSVKGGAGNTIYF